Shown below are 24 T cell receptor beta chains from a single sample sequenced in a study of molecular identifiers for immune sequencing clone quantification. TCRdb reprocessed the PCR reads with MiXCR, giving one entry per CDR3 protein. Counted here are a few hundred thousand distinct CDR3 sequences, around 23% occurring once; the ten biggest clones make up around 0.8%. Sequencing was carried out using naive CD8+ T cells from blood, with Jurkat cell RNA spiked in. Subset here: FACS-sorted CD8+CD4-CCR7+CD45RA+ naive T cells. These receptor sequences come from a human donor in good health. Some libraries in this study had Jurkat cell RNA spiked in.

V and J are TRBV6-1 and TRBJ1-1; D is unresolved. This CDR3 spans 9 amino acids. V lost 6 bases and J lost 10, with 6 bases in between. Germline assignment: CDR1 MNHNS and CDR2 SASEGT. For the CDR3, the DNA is TGTGCCAGCAGACTACCAGCTTTCTTT. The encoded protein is CASRLPAFF.

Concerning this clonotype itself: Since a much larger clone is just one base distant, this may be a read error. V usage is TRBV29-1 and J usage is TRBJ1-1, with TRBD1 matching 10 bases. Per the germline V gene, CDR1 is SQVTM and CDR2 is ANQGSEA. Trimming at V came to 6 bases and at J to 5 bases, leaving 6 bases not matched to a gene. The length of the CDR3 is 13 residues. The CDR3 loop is CSVGTGERTEAFF. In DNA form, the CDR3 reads TGCAGCGTCGGGACAGGGGAACGTACTGAAGCTTTCTTT.

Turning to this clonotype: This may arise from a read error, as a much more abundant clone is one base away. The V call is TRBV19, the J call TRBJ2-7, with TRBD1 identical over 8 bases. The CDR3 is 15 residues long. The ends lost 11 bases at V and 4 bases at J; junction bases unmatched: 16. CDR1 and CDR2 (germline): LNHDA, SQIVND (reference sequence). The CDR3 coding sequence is TGTGCCGGCGCCGCCGGTCAGGGGGCCCGATACGAGCAGTACTTC. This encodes CAGAAGQGARYEQYF. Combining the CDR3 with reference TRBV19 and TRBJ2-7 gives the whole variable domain DGGITQSPKYLFRKEGQNVTLSCEQNLNHDAMYWYRQDPGQGLRLIYYSQIVNDFQKGDIAEGYSVSREKKESFPLTVTSAQKNPTAFYLCAGAAGQGARYEQYFGPGTRLTVT.

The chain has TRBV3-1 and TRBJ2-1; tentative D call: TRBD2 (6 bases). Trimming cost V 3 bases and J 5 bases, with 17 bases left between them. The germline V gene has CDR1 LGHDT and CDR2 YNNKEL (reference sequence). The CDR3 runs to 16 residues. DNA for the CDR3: TGTGCCAGCAGCCACTTGGAGGGCCGGTCCCACAATGAGCAGTTCTTC. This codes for CASSHLEGRSHNEQFF.

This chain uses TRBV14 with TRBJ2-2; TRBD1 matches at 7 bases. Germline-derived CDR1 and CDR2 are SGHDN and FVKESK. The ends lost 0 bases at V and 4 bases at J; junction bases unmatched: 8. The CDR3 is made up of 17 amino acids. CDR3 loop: CASSQEGVTGLTGELFF. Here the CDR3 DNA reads TGTGCCAGCAGCCAAGAGGGGGTGACAGGGCTCACCGGGGAGCTGTTTTTT.

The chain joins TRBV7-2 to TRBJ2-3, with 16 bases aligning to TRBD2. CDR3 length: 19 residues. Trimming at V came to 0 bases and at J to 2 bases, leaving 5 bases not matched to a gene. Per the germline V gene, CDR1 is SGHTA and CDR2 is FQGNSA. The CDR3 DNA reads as TGTGCCAGCAGCTTAGCGCCGGGACTAGCGGGGGGGCCCACAGATACGCAGTATTTT. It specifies CASSLAPGLAGGPTDTQYF.

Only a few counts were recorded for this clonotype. For the CDR3, the DNA is TGTGCCAGCAGTTATGGACGTTACACTGAAGCTTTCTTT. The encoded protein is CASSYGRYTEAFF. This chain links TRBV6-5 with TRBJ1-1; no definite D call. The germline V and J ends were trimmed by 3 bases and 3 bases, with 8 bases remaining between them. The germline CDR1 and CDR2 sequences are MNHEY and SVGAGI. This CDR3 contains 13 residues.

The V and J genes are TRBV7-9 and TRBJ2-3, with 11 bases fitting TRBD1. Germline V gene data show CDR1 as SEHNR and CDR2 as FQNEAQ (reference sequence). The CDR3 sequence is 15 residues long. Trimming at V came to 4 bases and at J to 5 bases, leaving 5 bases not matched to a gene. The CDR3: CASSSSGTGGDTQYF. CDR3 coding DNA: TGTGCCAGCAGCTCATCCGGGACAGGGGGAGATACGCAGTATTTT.

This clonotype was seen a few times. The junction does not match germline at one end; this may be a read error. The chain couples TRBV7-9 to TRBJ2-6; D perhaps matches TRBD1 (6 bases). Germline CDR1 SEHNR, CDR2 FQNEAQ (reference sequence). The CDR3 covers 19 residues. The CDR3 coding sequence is TGTGCCAGCAGCTCGAATTGGGCTACAGGGTCCCCTGGGGCCAACGCCCTGACTTTC. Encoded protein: CASSSNWATGSPGANALTF.

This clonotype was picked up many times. CDR3 loop: CSVASGASSGNTIYF. The CDR3 DNA is TGCAGCGTTGCGTCTGGGGCGAGCTCTGGAAACACCATATATTTT. V usage is TRBV29-1 and J usage is TRBJ1-3; maybe TRBD1 (5 bases). The CDR3 is 15 residues long. V was clipped by 4 bases and J by 0 bases, with 13 bases between them. Looked up from germline, CDR1 is SQVTM and CDR2 is ANQGSEA.

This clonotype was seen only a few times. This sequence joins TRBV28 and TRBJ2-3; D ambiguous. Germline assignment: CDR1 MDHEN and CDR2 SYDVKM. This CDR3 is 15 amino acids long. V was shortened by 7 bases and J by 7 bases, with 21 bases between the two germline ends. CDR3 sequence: CASMAFLETPYTQYF. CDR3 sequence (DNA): TGTGCCAGCATGGCTTTTCTGGAGACACCATATACGCAGTATTTT.

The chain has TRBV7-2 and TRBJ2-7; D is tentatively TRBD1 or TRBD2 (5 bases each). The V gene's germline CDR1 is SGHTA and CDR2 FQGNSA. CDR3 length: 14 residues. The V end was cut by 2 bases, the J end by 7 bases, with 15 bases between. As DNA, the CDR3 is TGTGCCAGCAGCTTAACCGGGACCAGGTGGGAGCAGTACTTC. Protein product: CASSLTGTRWEQYF. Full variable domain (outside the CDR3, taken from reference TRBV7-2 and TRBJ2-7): GAGVSQSPSNKVTEKGKDVELRCDPISGHTALYWYRQSLGQGLEFLIYFQGNSAPDKSGLPSDRFSAERTGGSVSTLTIQRTQQEDSAVYLCASSLTGTRWEQYFGPGTRLTVT.

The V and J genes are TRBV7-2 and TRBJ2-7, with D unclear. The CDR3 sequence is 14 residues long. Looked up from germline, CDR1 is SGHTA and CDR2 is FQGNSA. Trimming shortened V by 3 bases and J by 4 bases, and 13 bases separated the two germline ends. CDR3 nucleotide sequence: TGTGCCAGCAGCTTCGCAGACGGACCGTACGAGCAGTACTTC. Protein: CASSFADGPYEQYF.

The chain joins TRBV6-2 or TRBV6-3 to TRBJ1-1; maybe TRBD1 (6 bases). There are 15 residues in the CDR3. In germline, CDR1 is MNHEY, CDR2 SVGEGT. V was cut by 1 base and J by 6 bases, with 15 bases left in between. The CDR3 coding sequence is TGTGCCAGCAGTTACTACGACAGGAGAATTCCTGAAGCTTTCTTT. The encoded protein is CASSYYDRRIPEAFF.

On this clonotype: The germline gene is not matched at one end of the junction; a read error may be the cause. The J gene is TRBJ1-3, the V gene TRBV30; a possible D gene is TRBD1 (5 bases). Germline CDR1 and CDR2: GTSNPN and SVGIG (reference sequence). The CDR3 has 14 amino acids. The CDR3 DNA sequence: TGTGCCTTGAGTGTGCAGGACACTGGAAACACCATATATTTT. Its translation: CALSVQDTGNTIYF.

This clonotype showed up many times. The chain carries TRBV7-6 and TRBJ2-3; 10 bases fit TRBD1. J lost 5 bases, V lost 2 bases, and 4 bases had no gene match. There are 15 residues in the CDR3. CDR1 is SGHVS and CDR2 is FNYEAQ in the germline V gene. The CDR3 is CASSLTGQGIDTQYF. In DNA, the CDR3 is TGTGCCAGCAGCTTAACGGGACAGGGGATAGATACGCAGTATTTT.

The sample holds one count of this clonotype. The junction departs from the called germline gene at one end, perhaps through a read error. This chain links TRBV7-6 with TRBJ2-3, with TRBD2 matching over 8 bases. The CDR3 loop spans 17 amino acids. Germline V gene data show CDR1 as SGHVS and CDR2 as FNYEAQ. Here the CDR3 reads CASSFLRGGALTDTKYF. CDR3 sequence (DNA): TGTGCCAGCAGCTTCCTCCGGGGGGGGGCGTTAACAGATACGAAGTATTTT.

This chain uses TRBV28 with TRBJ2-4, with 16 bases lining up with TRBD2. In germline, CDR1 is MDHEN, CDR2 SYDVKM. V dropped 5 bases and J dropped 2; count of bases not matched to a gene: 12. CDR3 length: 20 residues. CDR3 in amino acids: CASSPQFGTSGGAPKNIQYF. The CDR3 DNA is TGTGCCAGCAGTCCTCAGTTCGGGACTAGCGGGGGGGCCCCCAAAAACATTCAGTACTTC.

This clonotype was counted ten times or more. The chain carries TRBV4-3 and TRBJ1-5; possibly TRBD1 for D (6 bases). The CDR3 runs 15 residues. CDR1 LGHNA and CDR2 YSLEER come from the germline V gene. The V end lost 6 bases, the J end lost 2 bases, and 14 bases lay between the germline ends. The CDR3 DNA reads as TGCGCCAGCAGTTCAAGAGGACAGCGCAATCAGCCCCAGCATTTT. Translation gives CASSSRGQRNQPQHF.

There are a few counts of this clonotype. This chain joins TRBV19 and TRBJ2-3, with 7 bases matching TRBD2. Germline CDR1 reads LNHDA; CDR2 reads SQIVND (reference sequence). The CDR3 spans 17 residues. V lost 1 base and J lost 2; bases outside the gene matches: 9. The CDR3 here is CASSIGGGDYHTDTQYF. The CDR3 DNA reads TGTGCCAGTAGTATAGGGGGCGGGGACTATCACACAGATACGCAGTATTTT.

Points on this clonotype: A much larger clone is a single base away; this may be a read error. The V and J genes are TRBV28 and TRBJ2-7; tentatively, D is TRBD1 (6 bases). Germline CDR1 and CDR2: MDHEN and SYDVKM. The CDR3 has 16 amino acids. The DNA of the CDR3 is TGTGCCAGCAGTTTAAATCAGGGGCGGCCCCACTACAAGCAGTACTTC. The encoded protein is CASSLNQGRPHYKQYF.

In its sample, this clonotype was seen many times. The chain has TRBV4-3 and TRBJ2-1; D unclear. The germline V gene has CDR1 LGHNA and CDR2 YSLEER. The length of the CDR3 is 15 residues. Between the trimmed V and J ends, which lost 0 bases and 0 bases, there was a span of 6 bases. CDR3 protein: CASSQDSYSYNEQFF. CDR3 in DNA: TGCGCCAGCAGCCAAGACAGCTACTCCTACAATGAGCAGTTCTTC.

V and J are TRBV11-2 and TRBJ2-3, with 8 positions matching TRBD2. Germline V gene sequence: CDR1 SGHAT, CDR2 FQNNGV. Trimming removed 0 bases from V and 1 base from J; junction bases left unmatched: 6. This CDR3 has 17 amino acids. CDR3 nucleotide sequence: TGTGCCAGCAGCTTAGACCCCACTAGCGGAGGCACAGATACGCAGTATTTT. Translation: CASSLDPTSGGTDTQYF.

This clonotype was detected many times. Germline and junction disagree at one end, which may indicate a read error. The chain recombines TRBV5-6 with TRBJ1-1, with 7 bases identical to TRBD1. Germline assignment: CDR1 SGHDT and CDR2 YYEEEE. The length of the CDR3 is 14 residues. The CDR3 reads CASSLAGGNTEAFF. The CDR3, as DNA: TGTGCCAGCAGTTTGGCAGGGGGAAACACTGAAGCTTTCTTT.